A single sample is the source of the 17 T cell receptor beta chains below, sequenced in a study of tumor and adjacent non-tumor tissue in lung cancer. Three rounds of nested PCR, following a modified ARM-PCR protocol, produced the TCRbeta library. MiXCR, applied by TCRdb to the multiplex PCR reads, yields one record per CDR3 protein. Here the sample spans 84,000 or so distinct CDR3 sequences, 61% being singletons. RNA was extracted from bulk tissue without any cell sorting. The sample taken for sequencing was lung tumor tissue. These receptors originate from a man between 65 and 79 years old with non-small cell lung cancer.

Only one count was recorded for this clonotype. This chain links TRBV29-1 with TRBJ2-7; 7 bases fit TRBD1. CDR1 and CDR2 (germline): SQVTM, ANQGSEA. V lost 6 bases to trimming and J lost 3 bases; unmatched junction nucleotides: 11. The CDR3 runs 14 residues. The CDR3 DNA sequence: TGCAGCGTCGCCGATGGGGACAGACACTACGAGCAGTACTTC. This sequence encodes CSVADGDRHYEQYF.

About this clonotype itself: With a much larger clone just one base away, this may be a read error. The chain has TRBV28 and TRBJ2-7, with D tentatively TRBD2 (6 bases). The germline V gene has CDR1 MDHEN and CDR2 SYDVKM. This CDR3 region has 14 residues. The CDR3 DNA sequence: TGTGCCAGGAGTTTCGGCGGGGAGTCCTACGAGCAGTACTTC. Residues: CARSFGGESYEQYF.

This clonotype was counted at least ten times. The CDR3 nucleotides are TGTGCCAGCAGCACGGACCAATACAATGAGCAGTTCTTC. Amino acids: CASSTDQYNEQFF. The rearrangement links TRBV12-3 or TRBV12-4 to TRBJ2-1, with D uncertain. Trimming took 6 bases from V and 4 from J, leaving 10 bases between them. The CDR3 runs 13 residues.

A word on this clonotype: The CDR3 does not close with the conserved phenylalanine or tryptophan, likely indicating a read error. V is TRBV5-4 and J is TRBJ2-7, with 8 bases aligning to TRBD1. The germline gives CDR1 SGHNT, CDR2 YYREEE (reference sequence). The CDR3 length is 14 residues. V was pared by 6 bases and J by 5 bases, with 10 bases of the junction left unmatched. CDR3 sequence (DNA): TGTGCCAGCAACACCGGGACAGGTCGCCACGAGCAGTACTAC. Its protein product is CASNTGTGRHEQYY.

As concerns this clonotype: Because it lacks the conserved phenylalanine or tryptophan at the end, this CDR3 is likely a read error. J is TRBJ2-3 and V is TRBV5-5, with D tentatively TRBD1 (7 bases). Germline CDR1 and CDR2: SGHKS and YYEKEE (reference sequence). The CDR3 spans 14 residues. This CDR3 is CVSRGTFLTDTQYL. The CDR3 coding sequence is TGTGTCAGCAGGGGGACTTTTCTTACAGATACGCAGTATCTT.

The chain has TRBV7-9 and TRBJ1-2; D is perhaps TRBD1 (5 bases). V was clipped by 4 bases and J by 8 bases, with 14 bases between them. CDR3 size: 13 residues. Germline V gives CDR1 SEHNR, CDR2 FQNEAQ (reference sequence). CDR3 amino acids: CASSSGLYGGYTF. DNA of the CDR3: TGTGCCAGCAGCTCGGGACTTTATGGGGGCTACACCTTC.

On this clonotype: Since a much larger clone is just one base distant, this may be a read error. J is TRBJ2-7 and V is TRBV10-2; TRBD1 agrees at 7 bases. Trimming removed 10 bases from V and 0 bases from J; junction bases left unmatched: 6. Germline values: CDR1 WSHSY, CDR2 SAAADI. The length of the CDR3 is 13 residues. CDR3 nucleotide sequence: TGCGCCAACAGGGGCGGGTCCTCCTACGAGCAGTACTTC. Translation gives CANRGGSSYEQYF.

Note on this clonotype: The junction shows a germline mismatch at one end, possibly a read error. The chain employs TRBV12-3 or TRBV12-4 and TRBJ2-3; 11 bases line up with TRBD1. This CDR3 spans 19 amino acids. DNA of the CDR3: TGTGCCAGCAGTCTTGGATATAGGGGGACAGGGGGTTACACAGATATGCAGTATTTT. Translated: CASSLGYRGTGGYTDMQYF.

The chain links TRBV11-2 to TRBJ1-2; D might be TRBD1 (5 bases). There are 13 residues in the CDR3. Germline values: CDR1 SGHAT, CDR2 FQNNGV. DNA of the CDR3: TGTGTCAACAGCTTGACAAACCTGGACATTCTCACCTTC. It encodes CVNSLTNLDILTF.

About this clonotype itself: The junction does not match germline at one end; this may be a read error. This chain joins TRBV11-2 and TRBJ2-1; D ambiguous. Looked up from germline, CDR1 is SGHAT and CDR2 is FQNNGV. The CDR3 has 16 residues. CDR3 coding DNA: TGTGCCAGCAGCTTAGGGAAGGGCTGTACCTATAATGAGCAGTTCTTC. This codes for CASSLGKGCTYNEQFF.

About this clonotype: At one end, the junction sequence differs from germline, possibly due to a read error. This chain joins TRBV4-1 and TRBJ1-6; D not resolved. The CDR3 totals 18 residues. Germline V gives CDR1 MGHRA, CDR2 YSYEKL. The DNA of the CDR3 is TGCGCCATCAGCCAAGTGCTTCTGGGAAGCTCCTATAATTCACCCCTCCACTTT. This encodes CAISQVLLGSSYNSPLHF.

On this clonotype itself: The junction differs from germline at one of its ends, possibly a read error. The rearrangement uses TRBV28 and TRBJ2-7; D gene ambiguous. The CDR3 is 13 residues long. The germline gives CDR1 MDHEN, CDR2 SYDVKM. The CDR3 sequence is CTSQTHDHYEQYF. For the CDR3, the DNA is TGTACCAGCCAGACTCATGACCACTACGAGCAGTACTTC.

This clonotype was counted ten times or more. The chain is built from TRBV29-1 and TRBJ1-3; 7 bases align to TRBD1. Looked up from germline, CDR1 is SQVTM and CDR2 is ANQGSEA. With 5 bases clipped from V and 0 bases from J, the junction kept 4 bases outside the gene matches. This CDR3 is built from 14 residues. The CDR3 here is CSVMTGSSGNTIYF. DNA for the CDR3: TGCAGCGTTATGACAGGGAGCTCTGGAAACACCATATATTTT.

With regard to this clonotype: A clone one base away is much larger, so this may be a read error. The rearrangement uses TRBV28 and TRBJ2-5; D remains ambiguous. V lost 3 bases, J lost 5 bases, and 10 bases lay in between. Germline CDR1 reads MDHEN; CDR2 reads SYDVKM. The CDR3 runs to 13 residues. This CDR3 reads CASSFTSRETQYF. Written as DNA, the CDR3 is TGTGCCAGCAGTTTTACTTCCCGGGAGACCCAGTACTTC.

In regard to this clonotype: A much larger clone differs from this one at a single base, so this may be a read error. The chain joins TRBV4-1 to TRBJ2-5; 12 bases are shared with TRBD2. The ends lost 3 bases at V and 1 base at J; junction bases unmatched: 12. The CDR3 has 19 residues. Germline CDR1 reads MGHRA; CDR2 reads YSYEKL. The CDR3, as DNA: TGCGCCAGCAGCCAGTATCGACTAGCGGGAGATACGAGCCAAGAGACCCAGTACTTC. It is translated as CASSQYRLAGDTSQETQYF.

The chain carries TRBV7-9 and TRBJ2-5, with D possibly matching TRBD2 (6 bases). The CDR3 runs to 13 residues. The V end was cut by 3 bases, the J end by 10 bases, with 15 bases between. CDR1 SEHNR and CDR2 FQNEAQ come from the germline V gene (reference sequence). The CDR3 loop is CASSLGGDRYQYF. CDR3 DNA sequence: TGTGCCAGCAGCTTGGGGGGAGACAGATACCAGTACTTC.

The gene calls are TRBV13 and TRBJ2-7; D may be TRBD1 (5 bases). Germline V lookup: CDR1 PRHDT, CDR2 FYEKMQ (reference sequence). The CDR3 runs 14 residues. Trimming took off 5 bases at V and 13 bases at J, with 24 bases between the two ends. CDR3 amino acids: CASSRAQTSMGQYF. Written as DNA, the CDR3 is TGTGCCAGCAGCCGAGCACAGACGTCAATGGGGCAATACTTC.